This T cell receptor (beta chain) was profiled in a study of human T cells and chemical hapten exposure. Study in general: Patch tests of 0.01% DPC on the upper back were read at 6 days.

The J segment lost 4 bases and the V segment lost 0 bases, leaving 5 bases of the junction unmatched. Germline CDR1 SGHTA, CDR2 FQGNSA. The CDR3 is 16 residues long. Time point reported: patch test 3, about 24 weeks after DPC sensitization. Treatment in this sample: therapeutic diphenylcyclopropenone sensitization with weekly scalp DPC. This clonotype was seen a handful of times. Each CDR3 protein gets one entry after TCRdb re-called the RACE reads with MiXCR. Among 95,000 to 150,000 distinct CDR3 sequences listed, roughly 12% were seen once. This sequence was found in a woman in her forties or fifties with alopecia areata. Some clones in this sample may be carry-over from other donors' samples. The rearrangement uses TRBV7-2 and TRBJ1-3; the match to TRBD1 covers 8 bases. The sample was whole blood, taken in connection with sensitization to the hapten diphenylcyclopropenone (DPC). The DNA of the CDR3 is TGTGCCAGCAGCTTAGCGGGCAGGGGGCAAGGAAACACCATATATTTT. Translation gives CASSLAGRGQGNTIYF.